This entry describes one T cell receptor (beta chain). The data derive from a study of long-term antiretroviral therapy in people with HIV. An immunoSEQ assay, version v3.0, was performed at survey level. Clones were sequenced by immunoSEQ multiplex PCR, and TCRdb holds only the in-frame ones, with some missing. This table holds more than 25,000 clones, approximately 84% found once. This sample comprised unsorted PBMCs, obtained 2 years after starting antiretroviral therapy. This clonotype was sampled from a man aged 45-60 years with HIV.

DNA of the CDR3: TGCAGCGTTGAAGAGACCGGTGAAGCTTTCTTT. It specifies CSVEETGEAFF. The V gene is TRBV29-1, the J gene TRBJ1-1; no clear D. Germline V lookup: CDR1 SQVTM, CDR2 ANQGSEA. V dropped 0 bases and J dropped 7 bases, with 6 bases sitting between them. The length of the CDR3 is 11 residues.